This TCR beta chain was sequenced in a study of T cells in localized non-small cell lung cancer. Worth noting for this clone: Antigen: not known.

The trim removed 5 bases at V and 4 bases at J, leaving 4 bases unmatched. Germline V gene lookup returns CDR1 SGHAT and CDR2 FQNNGV. The CDR3 sequence is 14 residues long. Using immunoSEQ multiplex PCR, the repertoire was profiled, and TCRdb retains in-frame clones only, with some absent. The table lists more than 40,000 clones, approximately 86% of them singletons. General observations from the study: Those with higher blood T cell density had longer overall survival. In adjacent lung, a median roughly 62 of the top 100 tumor clones were found. Because researchers sequenced only one region of the tumor, heterogeneity is still possible. Tumor trailed uninvolved adjacent lung in T cell clonality, which peaked there.

The V call is TRBV11-2, the J call TRBJ1-1; TRBD1 matches at 10 bases. This clonotype was obtained from a man between 40 and 70 years old with stage II lung adenocarcinoma. Sequencing was performed on PBMCs, taken before any cancer treatment. CDR3: CASSQGTGVTEAFF. The DNA of the CDR3 is TGTGCCAGCAGCCAAGGGACAGGGGTCACTGAAGCTTTCTTT.